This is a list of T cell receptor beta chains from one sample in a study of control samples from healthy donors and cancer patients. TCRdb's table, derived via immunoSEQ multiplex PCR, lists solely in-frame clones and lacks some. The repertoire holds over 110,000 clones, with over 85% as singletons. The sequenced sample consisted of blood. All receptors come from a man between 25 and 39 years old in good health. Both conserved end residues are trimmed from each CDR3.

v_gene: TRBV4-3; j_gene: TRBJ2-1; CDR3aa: ASSQERATIYNEQF
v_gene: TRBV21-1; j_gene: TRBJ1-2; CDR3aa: ASSKIYRWLFGYT
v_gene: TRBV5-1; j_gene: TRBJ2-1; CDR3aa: ASSYPGLAEDEQF
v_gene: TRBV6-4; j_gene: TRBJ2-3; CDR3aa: ASSEAGGTDTQY
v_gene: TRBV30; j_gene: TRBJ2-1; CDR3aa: AWSPLAGGAIEQF
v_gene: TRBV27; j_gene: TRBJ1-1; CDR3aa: ASSLFRVKNTEAF
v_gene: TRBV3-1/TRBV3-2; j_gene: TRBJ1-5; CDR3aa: ASSLGVRGYQPQH
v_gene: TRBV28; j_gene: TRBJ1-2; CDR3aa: ASSGDRARGYT
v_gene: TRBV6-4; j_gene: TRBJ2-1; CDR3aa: ASSDGSSGGDEQF
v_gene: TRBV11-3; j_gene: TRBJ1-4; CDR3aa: ASSLSYGQGDEKLF
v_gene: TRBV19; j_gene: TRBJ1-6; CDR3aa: ASSRKKTGDASPLH
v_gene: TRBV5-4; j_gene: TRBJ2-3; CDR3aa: ASSPGLETDTQY
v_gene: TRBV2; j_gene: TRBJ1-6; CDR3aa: ASSRTDPYNSPLH
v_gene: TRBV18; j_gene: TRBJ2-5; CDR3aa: ASLGSGVGRETQY
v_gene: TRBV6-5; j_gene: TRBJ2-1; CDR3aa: ASAVSFYEQF
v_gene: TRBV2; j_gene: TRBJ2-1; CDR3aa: ASSEEGGGSYNEQF
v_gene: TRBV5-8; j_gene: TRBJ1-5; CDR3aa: ASSEGQGGQPQH
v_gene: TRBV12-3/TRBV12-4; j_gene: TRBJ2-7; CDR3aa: ASSSPSSYEQY
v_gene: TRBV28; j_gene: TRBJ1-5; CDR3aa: ASSYPAKANQPQH
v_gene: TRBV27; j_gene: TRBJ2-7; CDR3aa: ASSLRTGSSYEQY
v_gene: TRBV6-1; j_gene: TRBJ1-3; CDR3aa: ASSEDARTRTTGVF
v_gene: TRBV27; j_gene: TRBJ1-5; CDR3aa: ASSPLGGAYQPQH
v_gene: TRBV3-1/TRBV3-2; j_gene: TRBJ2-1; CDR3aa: ASTGESSYNEQF
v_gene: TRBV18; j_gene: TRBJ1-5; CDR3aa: ASSTGQGRNQPQH
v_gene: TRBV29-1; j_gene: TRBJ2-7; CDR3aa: SVLGVPGTPNSYEQY
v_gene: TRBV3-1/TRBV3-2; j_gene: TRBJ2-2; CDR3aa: ASSYPEREKSGELF
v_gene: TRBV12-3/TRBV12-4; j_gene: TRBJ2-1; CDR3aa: ASRRREDNEQF
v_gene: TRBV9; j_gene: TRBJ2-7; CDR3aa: ASSVGGQGAYEQY
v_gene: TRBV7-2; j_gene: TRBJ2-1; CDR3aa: ASSNSGSYNEQF
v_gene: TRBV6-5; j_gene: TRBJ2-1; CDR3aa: ASSPRSSSYNEQF
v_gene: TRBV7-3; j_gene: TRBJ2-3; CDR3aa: ASSLRGGSPTDTQY
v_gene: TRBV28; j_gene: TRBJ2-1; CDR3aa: ASSPNNRYNEQF
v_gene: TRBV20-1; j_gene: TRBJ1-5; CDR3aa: SASPQGTSQPQH
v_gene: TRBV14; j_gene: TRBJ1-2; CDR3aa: ASSRSNYGYT